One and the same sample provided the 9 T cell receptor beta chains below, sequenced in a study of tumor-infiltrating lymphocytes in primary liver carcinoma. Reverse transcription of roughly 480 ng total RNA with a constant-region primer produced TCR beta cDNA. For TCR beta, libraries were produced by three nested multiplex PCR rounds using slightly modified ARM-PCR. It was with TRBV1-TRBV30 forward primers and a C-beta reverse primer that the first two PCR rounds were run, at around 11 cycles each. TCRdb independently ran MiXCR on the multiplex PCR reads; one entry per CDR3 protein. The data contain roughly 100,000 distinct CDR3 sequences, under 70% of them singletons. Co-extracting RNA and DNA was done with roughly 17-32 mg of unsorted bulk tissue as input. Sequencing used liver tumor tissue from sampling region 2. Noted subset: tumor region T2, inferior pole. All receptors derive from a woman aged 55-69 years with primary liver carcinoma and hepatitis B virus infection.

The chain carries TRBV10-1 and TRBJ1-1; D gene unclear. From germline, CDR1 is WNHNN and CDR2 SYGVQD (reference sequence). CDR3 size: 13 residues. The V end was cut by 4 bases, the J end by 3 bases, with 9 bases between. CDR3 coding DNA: TGCGCCAGCAGTGCGGAGAGTCACACTGAAGCTTTCTTT. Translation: CASSAESHTEAFF.

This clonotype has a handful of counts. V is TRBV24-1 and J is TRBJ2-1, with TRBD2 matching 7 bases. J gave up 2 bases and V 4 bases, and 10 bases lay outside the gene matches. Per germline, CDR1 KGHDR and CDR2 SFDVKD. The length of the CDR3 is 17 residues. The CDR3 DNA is TGTGCCACCAGTGACAACGGACTAGTGGGAGCCTACAATGAGCAGTTCTTC. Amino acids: CATSDNGLVGAYNEQFF.

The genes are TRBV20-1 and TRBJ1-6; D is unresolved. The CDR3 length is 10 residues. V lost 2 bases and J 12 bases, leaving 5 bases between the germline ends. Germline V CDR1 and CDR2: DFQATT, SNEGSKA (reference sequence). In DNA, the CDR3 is TGCAGTGCTAGAAAGGGACCCCTCCACTTT. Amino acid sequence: CSARKGPLHF.

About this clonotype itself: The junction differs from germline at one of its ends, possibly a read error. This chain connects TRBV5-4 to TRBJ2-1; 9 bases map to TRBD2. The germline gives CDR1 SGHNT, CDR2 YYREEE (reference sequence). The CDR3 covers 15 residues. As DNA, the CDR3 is TGTGACAGCAGCCCGCGTGGCGGGAGGGCAAATGAGCAGTTCTTC. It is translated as CDSSPRGGRANEQFF.

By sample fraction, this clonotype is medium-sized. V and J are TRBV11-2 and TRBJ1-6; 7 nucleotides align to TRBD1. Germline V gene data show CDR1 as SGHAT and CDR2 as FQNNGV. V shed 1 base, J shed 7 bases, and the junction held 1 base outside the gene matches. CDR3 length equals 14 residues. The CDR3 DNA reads TGTGCCAGCAGCTTAGGGGACAGAAATTCACCCCTCCACTTT. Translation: CASSLGDRNSPLHF.

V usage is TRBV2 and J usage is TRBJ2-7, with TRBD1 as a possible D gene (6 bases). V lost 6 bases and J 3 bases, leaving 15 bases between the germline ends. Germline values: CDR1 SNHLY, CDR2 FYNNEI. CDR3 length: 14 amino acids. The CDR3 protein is CASSREGDRYEQYF. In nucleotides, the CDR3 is TGTGCCAGCAGCCGCGAGGGGGACCGCTACGAGCAGTACTTC.

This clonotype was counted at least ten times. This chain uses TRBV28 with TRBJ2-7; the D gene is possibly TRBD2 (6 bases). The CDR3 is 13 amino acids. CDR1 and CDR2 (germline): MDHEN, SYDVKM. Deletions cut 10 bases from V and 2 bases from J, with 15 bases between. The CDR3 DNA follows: TGTGCCATCGCCGGGACGGGGGCCTACGAGCAGTACTTC. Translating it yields CAIAGTGAYEQYF.

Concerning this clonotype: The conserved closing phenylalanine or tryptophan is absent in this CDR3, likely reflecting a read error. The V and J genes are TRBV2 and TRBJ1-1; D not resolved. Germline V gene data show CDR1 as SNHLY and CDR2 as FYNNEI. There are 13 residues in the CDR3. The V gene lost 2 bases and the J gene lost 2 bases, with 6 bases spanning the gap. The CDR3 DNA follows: TGTGCCAGCAGTGAACAGGTTAACACTGAAGCTTTCTTA. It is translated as CASSEQVNTEAFL.

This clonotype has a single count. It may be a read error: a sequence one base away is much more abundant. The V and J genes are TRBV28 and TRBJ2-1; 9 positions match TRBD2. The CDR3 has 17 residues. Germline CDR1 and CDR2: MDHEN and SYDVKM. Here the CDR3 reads CASSLYGGRGSYNEQLF. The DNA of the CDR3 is TGTGCCAGCAGTTTATATGGCGGGAGGGGCTCCTACAATGAGCAGCTCTTC.